This T cell receptor beta chain was obtained from a study of siplizumab effects on memory and regulatory T cells. Sequencing was performed with immunoSEQ multiplex PCR; in TCRdb, only in-frame clones are kept and a portion is missing. The sample yields roughly 97,000 clones, roughly 92% seen once. In germline, CDR1 is MNHEY, CDR2 SMNVEV (reference sequence). The V gene end was trimmed by 7 bases and the J gene end by 9 bases; junction bases not matched to a gene: 8. The CDR3 is 13 residues long. The receptor's source is a human donor in good health. V usage is TRBV27 and J usage is TRBJ2-1; 8 bases are a match to TRBD2. The source material was Tregs sorted from blood. The CDR3 DNA reads as TGTGCCAGCACCAAGCTAGCGGGTACTGAGCAGTTCTTC. Protein: CASTKLAGTEQFF.